These T cell receptor beta chains were read from a single sample in a study of blood T cell repertoires in COVID-19. Produced via immunoSEQ multiplex PCR; TCRdb's table is partial and in-frame only. The sample consists of roughly 180,000 clones, more than 80% of them appearing once. Sequencing was carried out using peripheral blood. The origin of the receptors is a woman aged 55-70 years with acute or convalescent COVID-19. CDR3s include the opening cysteine and the closing phenylalanine or tryptophan. Fields, in order: V gene, clone size, D gene, J gene, CDR3 DNA, CDR3 protein. The D gene is left open where the match is weak. The listing skips clone size in some rows; elsewhere it reads once, few, many or a size class.

TRBV28	once	TRBD1	TRBJ2-7	TGTGCCAGCAGTGGACAGGGGGCAAACTCCTACGAGCAGTACTTC	CASSGQGANSYEQYF
TRBV28	NA	TRBD2	TRBJ2-7	TGTGCCAGCAGTTTAAGTCGCGGGAGGACCTACGAGCAGTACTTC	CASSLSRGRTYEQYF
TRBV18	NA	TRBD2	TRBJ2-2	TGTGCCAGCTCACCGGCTAGCGGGAGTACCGGGGAGCTGTTTTTT	CASSPASGSTGELFF
TRBV30	once	TRBD2	TRBJ2-2	TGTGCCTGGAGTAGGGGCGGGAGGCGGGCCGGGGAGCTGTTTTTT	CAWSRGGRRAGELFF
TRBV5-1	once	NA	TRBJ2-1	TGCGCCAGCAGCTTGCTTGGGGGGAGCTCCTACAATGAGCAGTTCTTC	CASSLLGGSSYNEQFF
TRBV13	NA	NA	TRBJ1-2	TGTGCCAGCAGCTCGCTCCTTGACAGGCAAGCTAACTATGGCTACACCTTC	CASSSLLDRQANYGYTF
TRBV6-1	NA	TRBD1	TRBJ2-5	TGTGCCAGCAGTTCCACAGGGGTAATAGAGACCCAGTACTTC	CASSSTGVIETQYF
TRBV5-1	once	TRBD2	TRBJ2-1	TGCGCCAGCAGCTTAGCGGGAGACTACAATGAGCAGTTCTTC	CASSLAGDYNEQFF
TRBV27	NA	TRBD1	TRBJ1-1	TGTGCCAGCAGTTTCGGTCTCACAGGGGCCCGAGAAGCTTTCTTT	CASSFGLTGAREAFF
TRBV7-3	NA	NA	TRBJ2-1	TGTGCCAGCAGCTTGAGCTCCAACTCCTACAATGAGCAGTTCTTC	CASSLSSNSYNEQFF
TRBV7-8	NA	TRBD2	TRBJ2-2	TGTGCCAGCAGCTACGGCGGGAGTAACACCGGGGAGCTGTTTTTT	CASSYGGSNTGELFF
TRBV19	NA	NA	TRBJ1-1	TGTGCCAGTAGTCAGGGTAGGGGCACTGAAGCTTTCTTT	CASSQGRGTEAFF
TRBV11-2	NA	TRBD2	TRBJ2-2	TGTGCCAGCAGCCTAACTAGCGGGACTCGCACCGGGGAGCTGTTTTTT	CASSLTSGTRTGELFF
TRBV20-1	NA	NA	TRBJ2-4	TGCAGTGCTAGTCCCCTAGTGCGTCAGGGCATTCAGTACTTC	CSASPLVRQGIQYF
TRBV2	NA	TRBD1	TRBJ1-4	TGTGCCAGCAGGGGCAGGGGGCTTGATGAAAAACTGTTTTTT	CASRGRGLDEKLFF
TRBV5-1	NA	TRBD2	TRBJ2-5	TGCGCCAGCAGCGTCGGGACTAGCGGGAGGAGGCGGGAGACCCAGTACTTC	CASSVGTSGRRRETQYF
TRBV15	NA	TRBD1	TRBJ1-2	TGTGCCACCAGCAGGGATACAGGGGGCATGTTTGGCTACACCTTC	CATSRDTGGMFGYTF
TRBV5-1	few	NA	TRBJ2-1	TGCGCCAGCAGCTCGACAGGGGCGGGAGACAATGAGCAGTTCTTC	CASSSTGAGDNEQFF
TRBV7-9	NA	TRBD2	TRBJ2-7	TGTGCCAGCAGCCACACGGGGGGGCCCCACGAGCAGTACTTC	CASSHTGGPHEQYF
TRBV11-2	NA	TRBD1	TRBJ1-2	TGTGCCAGCAGCCTCGGACAGGGAAACTATGGCTACACCTTC	CASSLGQGNYGYTF
TRBV19	NA	NA	TRBJ2-4	TGTGCCAGCCATGGGGGACTAAACATTCAGTACTTC	CASHGGLNIQYF
TRBV6-5	once	NA	TRBJ1-5	TGTGCCAGCAGTTACTCTAGCGGGGATCAGCCCCAGCATTTT	CASSYSSGDQPQHF
TRBV7-8	few	NA	TRBJ2-7	TGTGCCAGCAGCCCTAGCCCCACAGGGTCCTCCTACGAGCAGTACTTC	CASSPSPTGSSYEQYF
TRBV24-1	NA	TRBD1	TRBJ1-2	TGTGCCACCAGTGAATCGGACAGGGGCTACACCTTC	CATSESDRGYTF
TRBV2	NA	NA	TRBJ1-3	TGTGCCAGCAGTGCCAACGGGGGGGACACCATATATTTT	CASSANGGDTIYF
TRBV7-2	few	TRBD2	TRBJ2-5	TGTGCCAGCAGCCCGTCTAGCGGGAGGTCAGAGACCCAGTACTTC	CASSPSSGRSETQYF
TRBV30	NA	NA	TRBJ2-7	TGTGCCTGGACCCGAGGGGGTTGGTCTCGCGACGAGCAGTACTTC	CAWTRGGWSRDEQYF
TRBV11-2	NA	NA	TRBJ2-3	TGTGCCAGCAGCTTAGGGGGCCCCTCTGACACGCAGTATTTT	CASSLGGPSDTQYF
TRBV6-6	NA	TRBD2	TRBJ2-1	TGTGCCAGCAATTTAACCGGGACTAGCAATAACAATGAGCAGTTCTTC	CASNLTGTSNNNEQFF
TRBV4-1	NA	NA	TRBJ2-1	TGCGCCAGCAGCCAAGGAGCGGGCTCCTACAATGAGCAGTTCTTC	CASSQGAGSYNEQFF
TRBV5-1	NA	NA	TRBJ2-2	TGCGCCAGCAGCCTGGGGAATTCCGGGACTTTCACCGGGGAGCTGTTTTTT	CASSLGNSGTFTGELFF
TRBV19	NA	TRBD1	TRBJ1-2	TGTGCCAGTAGGGACGACAGGGAGCCGGCTAACTATGGCTACACCTTC	CASRDDREPANYGYTF
TRBV11-2	NA	NA	TRBJ2-1	TGTGCCAGCAGCTTATTGTCGGATGAGCAGTTCTTC	CASSLLSDEQFF
TRBV9	NA	NA	TRBJ1-1	TGTGCCAGCAGCGTTAGAGAGGCAATGAACACTGAAGCTTTCTTT	CASSVREAMNTEAFF
TRBV3-1/TRBV3-2	NA	NA	TRBJ2-1	TGTGCCAGCAGCCAGGCCCGGAGCGCCTTCTACAATGAGCAGTTCTTC	CASSQARSAFYNEQFF
TRBV28	NA	TRBD1	TRBJ1-2	TGTGCCAGCAGTGGGGCGGACAGGGAGAAAGGAACTAACCGCTACACCTTC	CASSGADREKGTNRYTF
TRBV2	few	NA	TRBJ1-4	TGTGCCAGCGCGACAGGCCCCAATGAAAAACTGTTTTTT	CASATGPNEKLFF
TRBV9	once	TRBD1	TRBJ1-1	TGTGCCAGCAGCGACCCCGGGACAGGGACGAACACTGAAGCTTTCTTT	CASSDPGTGTNTEAFF
TRBV29-1	NA	TRBD1	TRBJ1-2	TGCAGCGTCCCGACAGGGTCGATCGACTATGGCTACACCTTC	CSVPTGSIDYGYTF
TRBV5-1	NA	TRBD2	TRBJ2-7	TGCGCCAGCAGCCAGCAGAGCAGCGGGAGTATCAACGAGCAGTACTTC	CASSQQSSGSINEQYF
TRBV6-4	few	NA	TRBJ1-6	TGTGCCAGCAGAGTACTATGGCGGAGCTCCTATAATTCACCCCTCCACTTT	CASRVLWRSSYNSPLHF
TRBV6-5	NA	NA	TRBJ2-1	TGTGCCAGCAGCAAGGGCGACAGCTCCTACAATGAGCAGTTCTTC	CASSKGDSSYNEQFF
TRBV5-5	NA	TRBD2	TRBJ2-1	TGTGCCAGCAGCTTCGTTAGGTCTAGCGGGGTGGGGAATGAGCAGTTCTTC	CASSFVRSSGVGNEQFF
TRBV11-3	NA	NA	TRBJ1-1	TGTGCCAGCAGCTTAGGGTTGAGGGAAACTGAAGCTTTCTTT	CASSLGLRETEAFF
TRBV7-3	NA	TRBD2	TRBJ2-1	TGTGCCAGCAGCCAGGGGAGCGGGAGGCCCTACAATGAGCAGTTCTTC	CASSQGSGRPYNEQFF
TRBV10-1	NA	TRBD2	TRBJ2-3	TGCGCCAGCAGTGACCCTCGGGGGGGCGGAAAAGATACGCAGTATTTT	CASSDPRGGGKDTQYF
TRBV6-6	NA	NA	TRBJ1-2	TGTGCCAGCAGCCCCGACTATGGCTACACCTTC	CASSPDYGYTF
TRBV19	NA	TRBD1	TRBJ2-1	TGTGCCAGTACTAGGACAGGGAGGTACAATGAGCAGTTCTTC	CASTRTGRYNEQFF
TRBV19	NA	NA	TRBJ1-1	TGTGCCAGTAGTCCCGGACAGCGGATTGAAGCTTTCTTT	CASSPGQRIEAFF
TRBV7-8	NA	TRBD1	TRBJ2-7	TGTGCCAGCAGCTGGGGACAGGGGGCCTACGAGCAGTACTTC	CASSWGQGAYEQYF
TRBV24-1	NA	NA	TRBJ2-2	TGTGCCACCAGTGCTAACTACAACACCGGGGAGCTGTTTTTT	CATSANYNTGELFF
TRBV15	NA	NA	TRBJ1-5	TGTGCCACCAGCAGAGATCGTAAGCAGGATCAGCCCCAGCATTTT	CATSRDRKQDQPQHF
TRBV7-6	few	TRBD2	TRBJ2-1	TGTGCCAGCAGCTTAGCGCGAACTAGCGGGAGGAATGAGCAGTTCTTC	CASSLARTSGRNEQFF
TRBV29-1	NA	TRBD1	TRBJ1-2	TGCAGCGTGGGGGACAGGGGGGCTGGCTACACCTTC	CSVGDRGAGYTF
TRBV7-9	NA	TRBD1	TRBJ1-2	TGTGCCAGCAGCGAGGGACAGGCCAACTATGGCTACACCTTC	CASSEGQANYGYTF
TRBV3-1/TRBV3-2	NA	NA	TRBJ1-2	TGTGCCAGCAGCCCACTCGGAGGGACCTATGGCTACACCTTC	CASSPLGGTYGYTF
TRBV12-3/TRBV12-4	NA	NA	TRBJ1-6	TGTGCCAGCAGCTCGACTAGGGGATCACCCCTCCACTTT	CASSSTRGSPLHF
TRBV19	once	NA	TRBJ1-4	TGTGCCAGTAGTATAGTAAGTTGGACAGCCTCGCCTAATGAAAAACTGTTTTTT	CASSIVSWTASPNEKLFF
TRBV6-1	NA	NA	TRBJ1-6	TGTGCCAGCAGTGCCCCCCCCATGGGCGTTAATTCACCCCTCCACTTT	CASSAPPMGVNSPLHF
TRBV27	NA	TRBD2	TRBJ2-7	TGTGCCAGCAGTTTGGAGGGACTAGGCGAGCAGTACTTC	CASSLEGLGEQYF